The text below deals with one TCR beta chain. The antigen remains unidentified. These data originate in a study of shared clonotypes between healthy human individuals. The wider study: A couple of women and a few men aged 18 to 49 made up the donors.

Whole-study findings and limits: Clonotypes not shared had lower generation probabilities than those common to all four donors. Blood was the sole source, and tissue repertoires probably differ. Clonotype sharing among donors, it was expected, would be affected by sequencing depth.

The table came from immunoSEQ multiplex PCR; TCRdb's copy has only in-frame clones and leaves some out. The sample has around 1.9 million clones, 93% seen once. Only CD45RO-negative cells positively selected for CCR7 counted as naive CD8 cells, so terminally differentiated effector memory CD45RA+ cells were excluded. Losses at the gene ends were 1 base for V and 12 bases for J; bases not matched to a gene: 11. In germline, CDR1 is LGHNA, CDR2 YSLEER. CDR3 length: 16 residues. The sequence was collected from a man younger than 30 in good health. Some clones in this sample may be carry-over from other donors' samples. Sample: naive CD8+ T cells from PBMCs. The chain links TRBV4-3 to TRBJ2-2, with 10 nucleotides matching TRBD2. The CDR3 here is CASSQGHVSGRAQLFF. CDR3 nucleotides: TGCGCCAGCAGCCAAGGTCATGTAAGCGGGAGGGCCCAGCTGTTTTTT.